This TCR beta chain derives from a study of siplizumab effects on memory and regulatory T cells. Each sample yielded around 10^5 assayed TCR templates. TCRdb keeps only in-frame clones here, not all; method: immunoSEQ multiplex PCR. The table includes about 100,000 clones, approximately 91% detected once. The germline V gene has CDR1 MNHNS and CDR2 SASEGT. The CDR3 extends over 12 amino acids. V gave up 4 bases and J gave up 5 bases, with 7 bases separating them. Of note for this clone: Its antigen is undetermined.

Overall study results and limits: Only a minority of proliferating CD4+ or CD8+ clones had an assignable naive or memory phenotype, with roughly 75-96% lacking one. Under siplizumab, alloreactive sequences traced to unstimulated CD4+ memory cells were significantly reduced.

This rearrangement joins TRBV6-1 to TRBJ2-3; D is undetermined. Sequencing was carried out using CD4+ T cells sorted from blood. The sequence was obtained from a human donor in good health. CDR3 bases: TGTGCCAGCAGTGGACGTCAAGATACGCAGTATTTT. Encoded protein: CASSGRQDTQYF.